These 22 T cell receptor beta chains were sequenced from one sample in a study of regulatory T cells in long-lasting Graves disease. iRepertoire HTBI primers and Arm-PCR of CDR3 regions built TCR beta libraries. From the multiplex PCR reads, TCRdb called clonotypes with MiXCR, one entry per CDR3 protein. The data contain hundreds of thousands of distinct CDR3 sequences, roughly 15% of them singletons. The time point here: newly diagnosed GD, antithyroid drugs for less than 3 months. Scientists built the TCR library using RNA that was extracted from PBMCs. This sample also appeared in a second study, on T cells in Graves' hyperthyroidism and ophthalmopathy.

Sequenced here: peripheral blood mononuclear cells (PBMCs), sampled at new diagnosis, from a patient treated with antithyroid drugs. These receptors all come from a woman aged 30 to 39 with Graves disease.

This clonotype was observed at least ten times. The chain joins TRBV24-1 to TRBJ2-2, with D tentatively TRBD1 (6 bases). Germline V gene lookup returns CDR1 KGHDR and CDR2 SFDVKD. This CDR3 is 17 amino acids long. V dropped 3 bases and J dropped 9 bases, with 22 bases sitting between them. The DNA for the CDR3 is TGTGCCACCAGTGATCCAACCACAGGGCCGAGGGTGAGGGAGCTGTTTTTT. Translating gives CATSDPTTGPRVRELFF.

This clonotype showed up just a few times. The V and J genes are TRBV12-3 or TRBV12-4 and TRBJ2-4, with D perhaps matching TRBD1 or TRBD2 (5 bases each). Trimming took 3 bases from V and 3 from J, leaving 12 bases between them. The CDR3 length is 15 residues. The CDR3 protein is CASSFGGWGKNIQYF. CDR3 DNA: TGTGCCAGCAGTTTTGGGGGATGGGGCAAAAACATTCAGTACTTC.

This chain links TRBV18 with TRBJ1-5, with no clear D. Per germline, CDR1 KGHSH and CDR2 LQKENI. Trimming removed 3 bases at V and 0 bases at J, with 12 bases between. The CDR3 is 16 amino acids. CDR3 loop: CASSPLQDYSNQPQHF. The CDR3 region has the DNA TGTGCCAGCTCACCTCTTCAGGATTATAGCAATCAGCCCCAGCATTTT.

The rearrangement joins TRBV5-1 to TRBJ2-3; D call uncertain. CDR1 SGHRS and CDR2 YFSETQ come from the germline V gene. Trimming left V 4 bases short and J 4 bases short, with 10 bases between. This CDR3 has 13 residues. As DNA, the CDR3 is TGCGCCAGCAGCCGGTGGGTGGCAGATACGCAGTATTTT. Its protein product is CASSRWVADTQYF.

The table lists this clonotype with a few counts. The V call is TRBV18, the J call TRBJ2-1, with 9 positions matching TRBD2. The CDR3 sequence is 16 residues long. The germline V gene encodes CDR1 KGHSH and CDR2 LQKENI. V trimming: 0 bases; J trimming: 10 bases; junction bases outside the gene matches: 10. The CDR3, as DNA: TGTGCCAGCTCACCACCGGGGGGCCTAGCGGGAAGGGAGCAGTTCTTC. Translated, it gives CASSPPGGLAGREQFF.

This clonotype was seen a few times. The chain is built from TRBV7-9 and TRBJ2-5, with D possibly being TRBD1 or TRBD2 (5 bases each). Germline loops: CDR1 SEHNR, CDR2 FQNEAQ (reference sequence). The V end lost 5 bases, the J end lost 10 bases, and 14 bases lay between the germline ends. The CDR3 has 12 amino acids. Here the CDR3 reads CASSAPGAHQYF. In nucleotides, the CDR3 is TGTGCCAGCAGCGCCCCCGGGGCCCACCAGTACTTC.

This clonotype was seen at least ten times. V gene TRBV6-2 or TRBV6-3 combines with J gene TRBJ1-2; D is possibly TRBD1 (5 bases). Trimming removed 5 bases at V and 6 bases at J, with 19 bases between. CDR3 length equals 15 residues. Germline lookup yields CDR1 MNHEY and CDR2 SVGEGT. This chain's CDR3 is CASSERGGRGDGYTF. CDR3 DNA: TGTGCCAGCAGTGAACGCGGCGGGAGGGGAGATGGCTACACCTTC.

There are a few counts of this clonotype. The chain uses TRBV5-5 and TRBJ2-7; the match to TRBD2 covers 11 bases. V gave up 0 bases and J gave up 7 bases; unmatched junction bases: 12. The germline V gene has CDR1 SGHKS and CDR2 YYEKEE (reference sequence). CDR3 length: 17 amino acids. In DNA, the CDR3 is TGTGCCAGCAGCTTGGGTTCCCTGACTAGCGGGGCCTGGGAGCAGTACTTC. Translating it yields CASSLGSLTSGAWEQYF.

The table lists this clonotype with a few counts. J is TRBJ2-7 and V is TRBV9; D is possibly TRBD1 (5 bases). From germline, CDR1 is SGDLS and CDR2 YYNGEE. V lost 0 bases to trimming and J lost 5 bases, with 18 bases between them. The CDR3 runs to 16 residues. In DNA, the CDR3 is TGTGCCAGCAGCGTAGACGTCGGCAGGGTAGGCGACGAGCAGTACTTC. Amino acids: CASSVDVGRVGDEQYF.

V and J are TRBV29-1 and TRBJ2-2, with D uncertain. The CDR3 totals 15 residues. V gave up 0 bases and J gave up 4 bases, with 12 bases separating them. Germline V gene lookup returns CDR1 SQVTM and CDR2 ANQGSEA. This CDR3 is CSVEDPPNGTGELFF. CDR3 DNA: TGCAGCGTTGAAGATCCTCCTAATGGCACCGGGGAGCTGTTTTTT.

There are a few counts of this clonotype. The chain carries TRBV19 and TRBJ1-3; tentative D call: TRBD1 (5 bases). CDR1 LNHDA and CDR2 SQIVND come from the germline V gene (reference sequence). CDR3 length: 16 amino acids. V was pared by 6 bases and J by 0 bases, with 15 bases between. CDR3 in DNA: TGTGCCAGTAGCGATGGCAGGGCCTACTCTGGAAACACCATATATTTT. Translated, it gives CASSDGRAYSGNTIYF.

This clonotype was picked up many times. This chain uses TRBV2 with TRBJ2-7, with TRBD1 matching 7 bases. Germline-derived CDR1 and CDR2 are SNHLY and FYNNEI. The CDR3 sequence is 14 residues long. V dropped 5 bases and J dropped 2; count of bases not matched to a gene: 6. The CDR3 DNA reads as TGTGCCAGCAGTTCACAGGGGACAGCCTACGAGCAGTACTTC. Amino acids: CASSSQGTAYEQYF.

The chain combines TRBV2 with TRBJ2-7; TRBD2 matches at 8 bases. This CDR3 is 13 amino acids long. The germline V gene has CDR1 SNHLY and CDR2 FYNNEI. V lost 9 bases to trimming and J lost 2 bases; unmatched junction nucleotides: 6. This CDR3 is CARARGVTYEQYF. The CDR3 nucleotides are TGTGCCAGGGCGCGGGGGGTAACCTACGAGCAGTACTTC.

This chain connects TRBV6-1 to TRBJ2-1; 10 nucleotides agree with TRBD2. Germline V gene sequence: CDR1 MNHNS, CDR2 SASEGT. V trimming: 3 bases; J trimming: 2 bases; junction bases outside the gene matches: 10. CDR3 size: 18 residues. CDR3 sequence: CASSDGGRLAGTYNEQFF. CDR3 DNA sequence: TGTGCCAGCAGTGACGGGGGAAGACTAGCGGGTACCTACAATGAGCAGTTCTTC.

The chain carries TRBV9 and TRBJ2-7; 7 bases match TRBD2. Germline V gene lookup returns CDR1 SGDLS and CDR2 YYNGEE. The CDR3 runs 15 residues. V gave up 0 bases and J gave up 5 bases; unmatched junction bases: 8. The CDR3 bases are TGTGCCAGCAGCGTAGTTGACGGGAGGTCCCACGAGCAGTACTTC. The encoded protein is CASSVVDGRSHEQYF.

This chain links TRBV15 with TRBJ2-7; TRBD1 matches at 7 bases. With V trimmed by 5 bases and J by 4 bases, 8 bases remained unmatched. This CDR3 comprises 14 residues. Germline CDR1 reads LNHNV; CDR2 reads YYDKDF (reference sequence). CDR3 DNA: TGTGCCACCAGCGGCCGGGACAGCGAGTACGAGCAGTACTTC. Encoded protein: CATSGRDSEYEQYF.

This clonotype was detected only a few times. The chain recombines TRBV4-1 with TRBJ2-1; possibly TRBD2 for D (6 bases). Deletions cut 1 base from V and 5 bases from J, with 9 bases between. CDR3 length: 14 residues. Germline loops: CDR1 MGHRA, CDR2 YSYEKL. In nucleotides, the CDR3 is TGCGCCAGCAGCCAAGGGGACTTAAACAATGAGCAGTTCTTC. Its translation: CASSQGDLNNEQFF.

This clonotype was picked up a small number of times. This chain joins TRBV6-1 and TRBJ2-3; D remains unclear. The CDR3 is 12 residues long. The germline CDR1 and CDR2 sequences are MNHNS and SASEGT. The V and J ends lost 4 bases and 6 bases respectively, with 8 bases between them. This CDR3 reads CASSGLSDTQYF. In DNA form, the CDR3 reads TGTGCCAGCAGTGGCCTTTCTGATACGCAGTATTTT.

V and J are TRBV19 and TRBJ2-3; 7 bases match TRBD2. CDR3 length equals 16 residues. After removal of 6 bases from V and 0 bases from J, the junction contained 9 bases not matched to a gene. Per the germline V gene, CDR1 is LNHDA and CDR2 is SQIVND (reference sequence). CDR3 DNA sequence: TGTGCCAGTAGGGCCTTAGCGGGCCTGAGCACAGATACGCAGTATTTT. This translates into CASRALAGLSTDTQYF.

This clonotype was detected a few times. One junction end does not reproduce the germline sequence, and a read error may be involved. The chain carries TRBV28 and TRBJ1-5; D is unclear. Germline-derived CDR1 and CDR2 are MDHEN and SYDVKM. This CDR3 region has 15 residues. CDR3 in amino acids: CAGSLMNPSNQPQHF. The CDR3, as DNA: TGTGCCGGCAGTTTAATGAATCCTAGCAATCAGCCCCAGCATTTT.

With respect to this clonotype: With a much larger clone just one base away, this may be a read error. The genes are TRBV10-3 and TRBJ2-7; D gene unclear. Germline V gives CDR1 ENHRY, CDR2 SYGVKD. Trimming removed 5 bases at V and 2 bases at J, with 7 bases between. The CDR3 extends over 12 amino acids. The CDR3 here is CAISSHPYEQYF. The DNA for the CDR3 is TGTGCCATCAGTTCCCACCCCTACGAGCAGTACTTC.

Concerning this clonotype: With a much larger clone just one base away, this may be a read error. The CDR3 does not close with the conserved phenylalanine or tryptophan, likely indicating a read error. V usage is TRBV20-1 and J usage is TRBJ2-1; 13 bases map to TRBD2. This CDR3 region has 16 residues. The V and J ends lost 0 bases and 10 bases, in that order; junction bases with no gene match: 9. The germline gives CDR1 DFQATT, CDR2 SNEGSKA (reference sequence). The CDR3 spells CSARDPGTSGIWEQFS. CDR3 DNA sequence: TGCAGTGCTAGAGACCCCGGGACTAGCGGGATTTGGGAGCAGTTCTCC.